What follows is one T cell receptor (beta chain) and its context. The antigen this receptor binds is unknown. No base quality information exists; no much larger clone differs at one position. This specimen belongs to a study of blood T cell repertoires in COVID-19 (dated by TCRdb to 2020 to 2022). General notes on the study: The collaborator samples originated in the United States, Italy and Spain and spanned the acute and convalescent phases of COVID-19. A de-identified subject ID, COVID-19 status, age in years and sex were almost always included in the sample metadata. The samples were drawn from two sources: the first 160 participants of the ongoing ImmuneRACE study, and 950 to 1,500 subjects contributed by 6 global collaborators. Where available, HLA class I and class II types were taken from metadata supplied by the sample provider and were not determined by assay-based typing. The prospective study material was composed of cDNA or gDNA derived from T cells, B-cell-depleted T cells, or PBMCs. Deeply sampled blood TCRbeta repertoires from subjects exposed to, actively infected with, or recovered from COVID-19 were included in the dataset. A freely available public database, intended as a resource for researchers studying the immune response to SARS-CoV-2, is where the repertoires were released. Overall study results and their limits: The amount of clinical and demographic metadata varied by source and participant and was provided uncurated.

TCRbeta CDR3 regions were amplified from genomic DNA using the immunoSEQ Assay, a bias-controlled multiplex PCR. Processing in the source paper ran as follows. The number of nucleated cells in each sample was estimated by amplification of reference gene primers within the assay. To quantify the absolute abundance of each unique TCRbeta CDR3 rearrangement, sequence reads were collapsed and filtered. Productive Simpson clonality was computed per sample as the square root of Simpson's diversity index over productive rearrangements. Here the immuneACCESS table is served through TCRdb, limited to in-frame sequences with V and J called. Missing clones are a known gap in these copies; in checked studies unresolved V genes cover under half, and the rest lacks a known reason. Clone size and the V and J calls come from that table; the DNA yielded D and trimming. The sample table holds about 98,000 clones, of which roughly 86% were seen once. The biggest ten clones account for approximately 10% of the sample.

V loses 5 bases of germline sequence and J loses 10 bases, and the interval between the two ends is 11 bases. From the germline V gene (reference sequence), CDR1 is SEHNR and CDR2 is FQNEAQ. Including the terminal cysteine and phenylalanine, the CDR3 comprises 11 residues. Left in the record is the CDR3 DNA by itself, 33 bases read in frame from the first base. Whole blood was collected in K2EDTA tubes by collaborating institutions according to the institutions' own protocols. For TCRbeta analysis, collaborator samples were shipped as frozen whole blood, as isolated PBMCs, or as DNA extracted from either sample type.

The TCR originated in a man over 45 with acute or convalescent COVID-19. The sample consisted of peripheral blood. Rearrangement joined TRBV7-9 to TRBJ1-2, with TRBD1 perhaps the D gene, on 5 matching bases. This receptor carries the CDR3 CASSAGTNYTF. The DNA reads TGTGCCAGCAGCGCCGGGACTAACTACACCTTC.